This TCR beta chain is drawn from a study of blood T cell repertoires in COVID-19. This table comes from immunoSEQ multiplex PCR, and its TCRdb copy is limited to in-frame clones, with some not included. There are around 160,000 clones in the sample; 70% to 90% occur only once, and nearly 3% lies in the top ten. This clone has a single count. Sample: peripheral blood. This clonotype was sampled from a woman aged 40 to 50 with active or convalescent COVID-19.

The CDR3 loop reads CASSLTGTGVGLNNSPLHF. For the CDR3, the DNA is TGTGCCAGCAGTTTGACCGGGACAGGTGTCGGTTTGAATAATTCACCCCTCCACTTT. J is TRBJ1-6 and V is TRBV28, with TRBD1 matching 8 bases. CDR1 MDHEN and CDR2 SYDVKM come from the germline V gene. CDR3 length: 19 amino acids. Unmatched junction bases numbered 15, after V lost 3 bases and J lost 5 bases.